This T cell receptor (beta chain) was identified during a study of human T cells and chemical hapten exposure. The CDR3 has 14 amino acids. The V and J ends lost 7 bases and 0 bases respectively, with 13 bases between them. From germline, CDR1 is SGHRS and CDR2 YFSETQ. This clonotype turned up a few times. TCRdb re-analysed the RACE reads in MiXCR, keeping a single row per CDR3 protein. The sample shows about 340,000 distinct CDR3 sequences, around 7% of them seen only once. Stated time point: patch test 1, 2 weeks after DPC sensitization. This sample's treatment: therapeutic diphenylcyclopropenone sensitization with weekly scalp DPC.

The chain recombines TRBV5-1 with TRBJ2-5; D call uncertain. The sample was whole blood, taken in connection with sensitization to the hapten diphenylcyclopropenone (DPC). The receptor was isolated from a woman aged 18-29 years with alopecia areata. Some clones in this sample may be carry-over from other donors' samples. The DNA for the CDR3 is TGCGCCAGCTGTCAGTCCCCGTACCAAGAGACCCAGTACTTC. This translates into CASCQSPYQETQYF.